Sequencing of this TCR beta chain was carried out in a study of early T cells in non-severe SARS-CoV-2 infection. At the level of the study: Chains were unpaired, as sequencing was done on bulk RNA from unsorted whole blood.

The CDR3 length is 15 residues. Germline values: CDR1 LNHDA, CDR2 SQIVND (reference sequence). The V end was cut by 5 bases, the J end by 0 bases, with 11 bases between. Individually, cDNA molecules had unique molecular identifiers attached to them. One entry per CDR3 protein results from TCRdb running MiXCR on the 5' RACE reads. This table holds more than 55,000 distinct CDR3 sequences, around 13% found once. Broader study findings: CD4 and private specificities were missed by VDJdb matching, which favored anti-spike CD8 responses.

For this clonotype: Its antigen remains unidentified.

The J gene is TRBJ1-5, the V gene TRBV19; D is unresolved. The receptor comes from an adult who was a healthcare worker with PCR-confirmed SARS-CoV-2 infection or an uninfected control (not recorded which). The sequenced material came from whole blood. The CDR3 spells CASSYRAGSNQPQHF. For the CDR3, the DNA is TGTGCCAGTAGTTACCGCGCAGGTAGCAATCAGCCCCAGCATTTT. Variable domain in full (rest from reference TRBV19 and TRBJ1-5): DGGITQSPKYLFRKEGQNVTLSCEQNLNHDAMYWYRQDPGQGLRLIYYSQIVNDFQKGDIAEGYSVSREKKESFPLTVTSAQKNPTAFYLCASSYRAGSNQPQHFGDGTRLSIL.